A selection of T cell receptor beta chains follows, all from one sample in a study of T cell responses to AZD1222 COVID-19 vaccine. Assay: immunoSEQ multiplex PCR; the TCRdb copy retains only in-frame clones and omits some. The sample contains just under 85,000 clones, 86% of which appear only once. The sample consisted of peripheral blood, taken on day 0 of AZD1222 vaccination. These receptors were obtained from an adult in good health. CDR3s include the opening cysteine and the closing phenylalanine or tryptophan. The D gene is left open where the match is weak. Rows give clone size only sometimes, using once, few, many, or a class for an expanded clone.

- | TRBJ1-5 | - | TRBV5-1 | CASSLAGGRQPQHF | TGCGCCAGCAGCTTGGCCGGGGGAAGGCAGCCCCAGCATTTT
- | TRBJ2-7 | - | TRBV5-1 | CASSLAEAYRFF | TGCGCCAGCAGCTTGGCCGAAGCCTATAGGTTCTTC
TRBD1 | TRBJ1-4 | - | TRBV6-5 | CASSYGQGSNEKLFF | TGTGCCAGCAGCTACGGACAGGGAAGTAATGAAAAACTGTTTTTT
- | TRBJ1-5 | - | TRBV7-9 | CASSFSDQPQHF | TGTGCCAGCAGCTTTTCGGATCAGCCCCAGCATTTT
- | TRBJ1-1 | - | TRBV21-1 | CASSKVILATLNTEAFF | TGTGCCAGCAGCAAAGTGATTTTAGCTACCCTGAACACTGAAGCTTTCTTT
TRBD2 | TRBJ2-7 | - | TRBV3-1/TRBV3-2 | CASSPPIAGSAYEQYF | TGTGCCAGCAGCCCCCCTATAGCGGGAAGCGCCTACGAGCAGTACTTC
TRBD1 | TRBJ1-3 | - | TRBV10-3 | CAIRDSSGNTIYF | TGTGCCATCCGGGACAGCTCTGGAAACACCATATATTTT
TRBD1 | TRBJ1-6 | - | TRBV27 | CASTVTGGTSNSPLHF | TGTGCCAGCACCGTGACAGGGGGAACCTCAAATTCACCCCTCCACTTT
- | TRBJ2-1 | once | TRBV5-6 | CASTRETLRNEQFF | TGTGCCAGCACCCGAGAGACGCTCCGTAATGAGCAGTTCTTC
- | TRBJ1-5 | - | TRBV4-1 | CASSQWTGGSQPQHF | TGCGCCAGCAGCCAATGGACGGGGGGTAGTCAGCCCCAGCATTTT
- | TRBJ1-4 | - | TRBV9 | CASSPGWGDEKLFF | TGTGCCAGCAGCCCGGGATGGGGGGATGAAAAACTGTTTTTT
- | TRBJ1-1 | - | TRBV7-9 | CASSPTGRSAFF | TGTGCCAGCAGCCCCACAGGGAGATCGGCTTTCTTT
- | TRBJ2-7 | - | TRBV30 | CAWSVLAQVEQYF | TGTGCCTGGAGTGTATTGGCACAGGTCGAGCAGTACTTC
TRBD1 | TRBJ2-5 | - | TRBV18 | CASSPWDRPETQYF | TGTGCCAGCTCACCATGGGACAGGCCAGAGACCCAGTACTTC
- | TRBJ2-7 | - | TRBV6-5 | CASATENTYEQYF | TGTGCCAGCGCGACAGAGAACACCTACGAGCAGTACTTC
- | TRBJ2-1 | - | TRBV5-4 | CASSLAGGHEQFF | TGTGCCAGCAGCTTGGCCGGGGGCCATGAGCAGTTCTTC
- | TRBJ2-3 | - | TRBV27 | CASQFERVSTDTQYF | TGTGCCAGCCAGTTCGAGCGGGTTAGCACAGATACGCAGTATTTT
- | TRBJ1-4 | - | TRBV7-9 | CASSLMGNNEKLFF | TGTGCCAGCAGCTTAATGGGTAATAATGAAAAACTGTTTTTT
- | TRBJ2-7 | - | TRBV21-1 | CASSKGGDEQYF | TGTGCCAGCAGCAAGGGGGGGGACGAGCAGTACTTC
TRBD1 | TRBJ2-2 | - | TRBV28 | CASRPGQVGGELFF | TGTGCCAGCAGGCCGGGACAGGTGGGCGGGGAGCTGTTTTTT
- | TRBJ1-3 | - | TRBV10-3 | CAISESGLSGNTIYF | TGTGCCATCAGTGAGTCGGGTCTCTCTGGAAACACCATATATTTT
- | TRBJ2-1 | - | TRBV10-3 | CAISSGQQPYNEQFF | TGTGCCATCAGCAGCGGACAGCAACCCTACAATGAGCAGTTCTTC
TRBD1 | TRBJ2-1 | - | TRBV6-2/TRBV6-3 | CASSYFHDRAFRREQFF | TGTGCCAGCAGTTACTTCCACGACAGGGCATTTAGAAGAGAGCAGTTCTTC
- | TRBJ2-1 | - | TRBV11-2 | CASSPGEGGIYNEQFF | TGTGCCAGCAGCCCAGGGGAGGGGGGAATTTACAATGAGCAGTTCTTC
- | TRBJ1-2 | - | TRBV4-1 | CASSQEQGEIYGYTF | TGCGCCAGCAGCCAAGAGCAGGGCGAGATCTATGGCTACACCTTC
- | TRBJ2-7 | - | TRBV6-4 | CASTGTSTYEQYF | TGTGCCAGCACCGGGACGTCAACCTACGAGCAGTACTTC
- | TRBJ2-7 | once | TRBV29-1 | CSVDWGLGSYEQYF | TGCAGCGTTGATTGGGGGCTTGGCTCCTACGAGCAGTACTTC
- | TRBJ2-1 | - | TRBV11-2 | CASSLEFQGLGEQFF | TGTGCCAGCAGCTTAGAGTTCCAGGGGCTGGGTGAGCAGTTCTTC
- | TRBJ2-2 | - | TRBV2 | CASSEWGGELFF | TGTGCCAGCAGTGAATGGGGCGGGGAGCTGTTTTTT
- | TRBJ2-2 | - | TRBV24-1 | CATSDFGQGTGELFF | TGTGCCACCAGTGATTTCGGGCAGGGTACCGGGGAGCTGTTTTTT
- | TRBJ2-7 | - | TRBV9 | CASSVGRGAYEQYF | TGTGCCAGCAGCGTGGGACGGGGTGCGTACGAGCAGTACTTC
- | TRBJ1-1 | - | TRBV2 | CASSDPSIGGITEAFF | TGTGCCAGCAGTGACCCCTCTATCGGAGGTATCACTGAAGCTTTCTTT